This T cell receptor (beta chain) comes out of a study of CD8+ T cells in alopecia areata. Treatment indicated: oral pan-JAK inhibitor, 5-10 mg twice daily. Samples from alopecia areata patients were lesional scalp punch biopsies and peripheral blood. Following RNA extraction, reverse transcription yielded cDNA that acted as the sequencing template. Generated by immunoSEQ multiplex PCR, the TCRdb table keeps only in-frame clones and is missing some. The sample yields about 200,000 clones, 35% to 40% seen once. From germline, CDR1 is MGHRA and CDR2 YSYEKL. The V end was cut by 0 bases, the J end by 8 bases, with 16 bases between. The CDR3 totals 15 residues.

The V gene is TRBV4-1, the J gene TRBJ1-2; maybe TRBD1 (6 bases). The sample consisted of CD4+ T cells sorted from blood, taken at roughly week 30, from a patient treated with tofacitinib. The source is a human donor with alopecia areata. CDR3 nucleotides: TGCGCCAGCAGCCAAGATCTAGGGGGGGCTAGGGGCTACACCTTC. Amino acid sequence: CASSQDLGGARGYTF.